Listed here is a single T cell receptor (beta chain). This CDR3 is built from 16 residues. The trim removed 3 bases at V and 2 bases at J, leaving 12 bases unmatched. Germline CDR1 DFQATT, CDR2 SNEGSKA (reference sequence). Authors' data handling: Amplification with reference gene primers provided the estimates of nucleated cell counts. Sequencing was performed with immunoSEQ multiplex PCR; in TCRdb, only in-frame clones are kept and a portion is missing. The DNA gave D and trimming, while V, J and clone size come from that table. The table lists around 92,000 clones, nearly 90% of them singletons. These data are taken from a study of blood T cell repertoires in COVID-19.

The TCR comes from a woman older than 75 with active COVID-19. The rearrangement links TRBV20-1 to TRBJ2-5, with TRBD2 identical over 7 bases. The sample taken for sequencing was peripheral blood. The CDR3 DNA follows: TGCAGTGCTAGTAAGGGGTTCCTAGCGGTTCAAGAGACCCAGTACTTC. Protein: CSASKGFLAVQETQYF.